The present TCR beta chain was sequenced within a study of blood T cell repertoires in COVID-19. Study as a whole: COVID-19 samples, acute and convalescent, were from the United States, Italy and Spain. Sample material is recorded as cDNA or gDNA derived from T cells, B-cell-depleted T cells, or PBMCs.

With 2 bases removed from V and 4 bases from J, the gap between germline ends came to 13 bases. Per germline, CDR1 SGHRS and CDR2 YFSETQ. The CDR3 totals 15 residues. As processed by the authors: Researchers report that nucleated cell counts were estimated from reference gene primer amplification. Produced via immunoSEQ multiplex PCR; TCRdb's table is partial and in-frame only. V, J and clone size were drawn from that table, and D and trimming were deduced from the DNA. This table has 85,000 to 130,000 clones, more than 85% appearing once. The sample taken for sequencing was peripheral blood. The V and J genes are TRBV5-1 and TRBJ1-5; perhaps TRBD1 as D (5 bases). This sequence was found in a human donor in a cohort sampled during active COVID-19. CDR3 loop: CASSLSSGINQPQHF. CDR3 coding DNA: TGCGCCAGCAGCTTATCGTCAGGGATAAATCAGCCCCAGCATTTT.